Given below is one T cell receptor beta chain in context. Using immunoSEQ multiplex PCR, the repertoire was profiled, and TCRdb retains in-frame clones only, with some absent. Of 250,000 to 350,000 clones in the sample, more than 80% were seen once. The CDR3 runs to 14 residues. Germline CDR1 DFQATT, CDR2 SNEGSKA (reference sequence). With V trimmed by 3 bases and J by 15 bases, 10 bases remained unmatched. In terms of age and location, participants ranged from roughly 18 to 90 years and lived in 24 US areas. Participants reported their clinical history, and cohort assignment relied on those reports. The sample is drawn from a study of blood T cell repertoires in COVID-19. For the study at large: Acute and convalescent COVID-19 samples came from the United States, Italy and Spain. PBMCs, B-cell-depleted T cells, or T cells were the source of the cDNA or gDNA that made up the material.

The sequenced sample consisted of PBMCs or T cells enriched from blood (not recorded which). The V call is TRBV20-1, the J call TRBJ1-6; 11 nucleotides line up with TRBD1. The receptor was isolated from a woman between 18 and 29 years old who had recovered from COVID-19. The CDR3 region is CSASLPGQGDRLHF. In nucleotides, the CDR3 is TGCAGTGCTAGTTTGCCGGGACAGGGGGATCGCCTCCACTTT.